The clone carrying this TCR beta chain was recorded only once. The antigen remains unidentified. Next came a second PCR, run for roughly 7 to 12 cycles, which used a sample-barcoded 5' primer along with a J-beta primer mix. From the 5' RACE reads, TCRdb called clonotypes with MiXCR, one entry per CDR3 protein. Among roughly 2 million distinct CDR3 sequences listed, 49% were seen once. V was pared by 3 bases and J by 2 bases, with 7 bases between. The V gene's germline CDR1 is LGHDT and CDR2 YNNKEL (reference sequence). The CDR3 has 14 amino acids. The data were taken from a study of blood T cells in healthy people across ages. Whole-study findings and limits: Whereas aged donors had fewer naive CD4+ cells, long-lived donors had more of them and higher diversity. Researchers judged that diversity estimates from one million T cells fell short of true values. Across samples, TCR beta diversity tracked strongly with naive T cell percentage. The recorded TCR beta diversity per million T cells decreased in a roughly linear manner with age.

The source of this sequence is a woman aged 35 to 49 in good health. The chain employs TRBV3-1 and TRBJ1-4; D is possibly TRBD1 (5 bases). The specimen was blood. CDR3 in DNA: TGTGCCAGCAGCCAGAGGGGTACTAATGAAAAACTGTTTTTT. Translating it yields CASSQRGTNEKLFF.